Below are 29 T cell receptor beta chains sequenced from a single sample in a study of cytomegalovirus exposure and HLA in healthy donors. Libraries were prepared by immunoSEQ multiplex PCR; TCRdb keeps only in-frame clonotypes and omits some of them. The sample lists around 150,000 clones, about 88% occurring once. Specimen: PBMCs. The receptors were gathered from a woman aged 18-30 years in good health and CMV-seronegative.

J is TRBJ1-5 and V is TRBV11-2, with TRBD1 as a possible D gene (6 bases). V was pared by 5 bases and J by 0 bases, with 8 bases between. CDR3 length: 14 residues. CDR1 SGHAT and CDR2 FQNNGV come from the germline V gene. The DNA for the CDR3 is TGTGCCAGCAGCCAAGGGGGTAGCAATCAGCCCCAGCATTTT. This gives the protein CASSQGGSNQPQHF.

The chain couples TRBV2 to TRBJ1-6; the match to TRBD1 covers 10 bases. The CDR3 has 15 amino acids. CDR1 SNHLY and CDR2 FYNNEI come from the germline V gene. Trimming cost V 9 bases and J 10 bases; bases outside gene matches: 12. DNA for the CDR3: TGTGCCAGTTCTCTGGAAAGGGACAGGGGATCACCCCTCCACTTT. Translation: CASSLERDRGSPLHF.

J is TRBJ2-5 and V is TRBV4-3; 10 positions agree with TRBD1. Trimming cost V 3 bases and J 3 bases; bases outside gene matches: 7. Germline V gives CDR1 LGHNA, CDR2 YSLEER. The CDR3 has 16 residues. DNA of the CDR3: TGCGCCAGCAGCCACGCTATTGGGACAGGGGAAGAGACCCAGTACTTC. Amino acids: CASSHAIGTGEETQYF.

To note about this clone: Sequence at one end of the junction differs from germline and may be a read error. This rearrangement joins TRBV5-4 to TRBJ1-5; D call uncertain. CDR3 size: 13 residues. The germline CDR1 and CDR2 sequences are SGHNT and YYREEE (reference sequence). The CDR3 DNA is TGTGCCAGCAGTTTGGAAGCGGATCAGCCCCAGCATTTT. Residues: CASSLEADQPQHF.

This clone was recorded only once. The V gene is TRBV4-1, the J gene TRBJ1-3, with TRBD1 matching 7 bases. The CDR3 sequence is 15 residues long. Germline loops: CDR1 MGHRA, CDR2 YSYEKL. J gave up 1 base and V 3 bases, and 3 bases lay outside the gene matches. CDR3 bases: TGCGCCAGCAGCCACGAACAGGGGTCTGGAAACACCATATATTTT. It yields the protein CASSHEQGSGNTIYF.

This clone turned up a few times. The chain employs TRBV5-1 and TRBJ2-7; D may be TRBD1 (6 bases). The V end lost 4 bases, the J end lost 3 bases, and 26 bases lay between the germline ends. This CDR3 has 18 amino acids. Germline V gene data show CDR1 as SGHRS and CDR2 as YFSETQ. CDR3 in DNA: TGCGCCAGCAGCCCCAGAGACTCGGGCAGGGGATTTAGCTACGAGCAGTACTTC. Encoded protein: CASSPRDSGRGFSYEQYF.

V is TRBV10-2 and J is TRBJ1-5; tentative D call: TRBD1 (6 bases). Trimming stripped 3 bases from V and 2 bases from J, with 11 bases between. Germline CDR1 is WSHSY and CDR2 is SAAADI. The CDR3 runs to 15 residues. CDR3 loop: CASSDRGGGNQPQHF. CDR3 coding DNA: TGCGCCAGCAGTGACAGGGGTGGAGGCAATCAGCCCCAGCATTTT.

The rearrangement uses TRBV30 and TRBJ2-3, with 7 bases fitting TRBD1. J gave up 7 bases and V 3 bases, and 10 bases lay outside the gene matches. The length of the CDR3 is 14 residues. Germline loops: CDR1 GTSNPN, CDR2 SVGIG (reference sequence). The CDR3 loop reads CAWRDPGTVNTQYF. The CDR3 bases are TGTGCCTGGAGAGACCCCGGGACAGTTAATACGCAGTATTTT.

This clone has only a few counts. The rearrangement uses TRBV29-1 and TRBJ2-3; 7 nucleotides match TRBD1. Germline V CDR1 and CDR2: SQVTM, ANQGSEA. CDR3 size: 14 residues. With 3 bases clipped from V and 8 bases from J, the junction kept 11 bases outside the gene matches. CDR3 region: CSVDRGQGSGTQYF. The CDR3, as DNA: TGCAGCGTTGATAGGGGGCAGGGGTCAGGTACGCAGTATTTT.

CDR3 residues: CASSIMDSYSKQGYTF. DNA for the CDR3: TGTGCCAGTAGTATCATGGACAGTTACTCCAAGCAGGGCTACACCTTC. The V call is TRBV19, the J call TRBJ1-2, with D maybe TRBD1 (6 bases). The germline V gene has CDR1 LNHDA and CDR2 SQIVND (reference sequence). The CDR3 consists of 16 residues. Trimming took 3 bases from V and 8 from J, leaving 22 bases between them. Based on the CDR3 plus reference TRBV19 and TRBJ1-2, the full variable domain is DGGITQSPKYLFRKEGQNVTLSCEQNLNHDAMYWYRQDPGQGLRLIYYSQIVNDFQKGDIAEGYSVSREKKESFPLTVTSAQKNPTAFYLCASSIMDSYSKQGYTFGSGTRLTVV.

This chain connects TRBV9 to TRBJ1-4, with D tentatively TRBD1 (5 bases). The V and J ends lost 0 bases and 4 bases respectively, with 10 bases between them. The CDR3 is made up of 15 amino acids. Germline CDR1 and CDR2: SGDLS and YYNGEE. For the CDR3, the DNA is TGTGCCAGCAGCGTAGAGGGACTTATTAATGAAAAACTGTTTTTT. It translates to CASSVEGLINEKLFF.

This clone was seen more than once but under ten times. The rearrangement joins TRBV5-1 to TRBJ1-2; D is ambiguous. The CDR3 totals 14 residues. V was clipped by 1 base and J by 3 bases, with 10 bases between them. The germline V gene encodes CDR1 SGHRS and CDR2 YFSETQ. CDR3 in amino acids: CASSLKQQDYGYTF. The CDR3 region has the DNA TGCGCCAGCAGCTTGAAGCAGCAGGACTATGGCTACACCTTC.

The chain joins TRBV4-2 to TRBJ2-3; 8 positions agree with TRBD2. Germline assignment: CDR1 LGHNA and CDR2 YNFKEQ. The CDR3 runs 16 residues. Germline trimming cut 0 bases from V and 5 bases from J; bases unmatched to any gene: 7. The CDR3 bases are TGTGCCAGCAGCCAAGAGCGGGAAGCGGGAGTAGATACGCAGTATTTT. It codes for CASSQEREAGVDTQYF.

Here the CDR3 reads CASSLRVSGNTIYF. In DNA form, the CDR3 reads TGTGCCAGCAGCCTCAGGGTATCTGGAAACACCATATATTTT. This chain joins TRBV11-2 and TRBJ1-3; weak D call: TRBD1 (5 bases). Looked up from germline, CDR1 is SGHAT and CDR2 is FQNNGV. Between the trimmed V and J ends, which lost 5 bases and 1 base, there was a span of 9 bases. The CDR3 is 14 residues long.

V and J are TRBV7-2 and TRBJ2-1; D gene ambiguous. The CDR3 contains 15 residues. V lost 4 bases and J lost 9, with 19 bases in between. The V gene's germline CDR1 is SGHTA and CDR2 FQGNSA. The CDR3 loop is CASSYQFGSSGEQFF. CDR3 DNA sequence: TGTGCCAGCAGCTATCAGTTTGGCAGTTCGGGTGAGCAGTTCTTC.

This clone showed up just a few times. CDR3 in amino acids: CASRNSGGKAFF. As DNA, the CDR3 is TGCGCCAGCAGGAATTCAGGGGGTAAGGCTTTCTTT. This chain connects TRBV10-1 to TRBJ1-1, with 7 bases matching TRBD1. Germline CDR1 WNHNN, CDR2 SYGVQD (reference sequence). V was pared by 6 bases and J by 11 bases, with 9 bases of the junction left unmatched. The CDR3 covers 12 residues.

This chain uses TRBV6-1 with TRBJ1-5; TRBD1 might be the D (6 bases). Germline values: CDR1 MNHNS, CDR2 SASEGT. V lost 8 bases to trimming and J lost 2 bases, with 7 bases between them. The CDR3 sequence is 12 residues long. This CDR3 is CASRQGNQPQHF. In nucleotides, the CDR3 is TGTGCCAGCCGACAGGGCAATCAGCCCCAGCATTTT.

The rearrangement uses TRBV7-2 and TRBJ1-1, with a weak D call TRBD1 (5 bases). CDR1 SGHTA and CDR2 FQGNSA come from the germline V gene. The CDR3 totals 14 residues. V lost 3 bases and J 4 bases, leaving 12 bases between the germline ends. The CDR3 is CASSFQGQGTEAFF. CDR3 bases: TGTGCCAGCAGCTTTCAGGGTCAGGGCACTGAAGCTTTCTTT. Complete variable domain (other parts from reference TRBV7-2 and TRBJ1-1): GAGVSQSPSNKVTEKGKDVELRCDPISGHTALYWYRQSLGQGLEFLIYFQGNSAPDKSGLPSDRFSAERTGGSVSTLTIQRTQQEDSAVYLCASSFQGQGTEAFFGQGTRLTVV.

DNA for the CDR3: TGTGCCAGCCGGGGACAGGGGCGGTACGAGCAGTACTTC. As protein: CASRGQGRYEQYF. This chain joins TRBV28 and TRBJ2-7; 10 bases are shared with TRBD1. V lost 8 bases and J lost 4; bases outside the gene matches: 5. Germline assignment: CDR1 MDHEN and CDR2 SYDVKM. CDR3 length: 13 amino acids.

The genes are TRBV4-2 and TRBJ2-5, with 8 bases matching TRBD2. The CDR3 totals 13 residues. J gave up 5 bases and V 4 bases, and 3 bases lay outside the gene matches. Germline CDR1 is LGHNA and CDR2 is YNFKEQ. As DNA, the CDR3 is TGTGCCAGCAGCCTTCGACTAGCGGAGACCCAGTACTTC. Translation: CASSLRLAETQYF.

The rearrangement uses TRBV2 and TRBJ1-5; 7 positions agree with TRBD1. This CDR3 contains 13 residues. V shed 2 bases and J 7 bases; nucleotides not matched to a gene: 2. Germline CDR1 reads SNHLY; CDR2 reads FYNNEI. The chain's CDR3 is CASSETGAQPQHF. The DNA of the CDR3 is TGTGCCAGCAGTGAAACAGGGGCCCAGCCCCAGCATTTT.

The gene calls are TRBV4-1 and TRBJ2-2, with 7 bases that match TRBD1. CDR3 length: 16 amino acids. Looked up from germline, CDR1 is MGHRA and CDR2 is YSYEKL. Losses at the gene ends were 0 bases for V and 5 bases for J; bases not matched to a gene: 6. The chain's CDR3 is CASSQDATGRTGELFF. The CDR3 region has the DNA TGCGCCAGCAGCCAAGACGCGACAGGGCGAACCGGGGAGCTGTTTTTT.

CDR3 amino acids: CASSGDRGSGNTIYF. In DNA, the CDR3 is TGTGCCAGCAGCGGAGACCGGGGATCTGGAAACACCATATATTTT. The rearrangement links TRBV7-9 to TRBJ1-3; D gene uncertain. Germline CDR1 is SEHNR and CDR2 is FQNEAQ (reference sequence). This CDR3 is 15 amino acids long. Trimming shortened V by 5 bases and J by 1 base, and 12 bases separated the two germline ends.

The chain joins TRBV10-2 to TRBJ2-3, with 9 bases that match TRBD2. In germline, CDR1 is WSHSY, CDR2 SAAADI. The CDR3 is made up of 16 amino acids. Unmatched junction bases numbered 10, after V lost 5 bases and J lost 4 bases. CDR3 DNA: TGCGCCAGCAGTTTGGGCGGGGGGGTTCGCGCAGATACGCAGTATTTT. It is translated as CASSLGGGVRADTQYF.

Only a few counts were recorded for this clone. This chain joins TRBV29-1 and TRBJ1-2, with TRBD1 identical over 8 bases. This CDR3 spans 13 amino acids. Germline-derived CDR1 and CDR2 are SQVTM and ANQGSEA. The ends lost 7 bases at V and 4 bases at J; junction bases unmatched: 8. The CDR3 DNA follows: TGCAGCGACTCGGGACAGGCCCCCTATGGCTACACCTTC. Protein sequence: CSDSGQAPYGYTF. Together with reference TRBV29-1 and TRBJ1-2, the CDR3 gives the full variable domain: SAVISQKPSRDICQRGTSLTIQCQVDSQVTMMFWYRQQPGQSLTLIATANQGSEATYESGFVIDKFPISRPNLTFSTLTVSNMSPEDSSIYLCSDSGQAPYGYTFGSGTRLTVV.

This rearrangement joins TRBV25-1 to TRBJ2-5; D may be TRBD2 (6 bases). V lost 3 bases and J lost 2, with 10 bases in between. From germline, CDR1 is MGHDK and CDR2 SYGVNS. The CDR3 is 14 residues long. The CDR3 sequence: CASSDGGAQETQYF. Written as DNA, the CDR3 is TGTGCCAGCAGTGACGGCGGGGCTCAAGAGACCCAGTACTTC.

The rearrangement uses TRBV4-3 and TRBJ2-2; 10 bases are a match to TRBD2. Germline values: CDR1 LGHNA, CDR2 YSLEER. V was pared by 3 bases and J by 5 bases, with 9 bases of the junction left unmatched. The CDR3 loop spans 17 amino acids. The CDR3 loop is CASSHPSGRVHTGELFF. In DNA form, the CDR3 reads TGCGCCAGCAGCCACCCAAGCGGGAGGGTGCATACCGGGGAGCTGTTTTTT.

This clone was seen only once. The genes are TRBV28 and TRBJ1-2; 9 positions match TRBD1. The V gene's germline CDR1 is MDHEN and CDR2 SYDVKM. The CDR3 sequence is 17 residues long. V shed 9 bases and J 0 bases; nucleotides not matched to a gene: 14. CDR3 in DNA: TGTGCCAGTCGAATGGGACAGGGAGTTTTTTCTAACTATGGCTACACCTTC. Amino acids: CASRMGQGVFSNYGYTF.

The gene calls are TRBV5-4 and TRBJ1-1; 7 nucleotides align to TRBD1. CDR1 is SGHNT, CDR2 YYREEE, per germline (reference sequence). The CDR3 contains 15 residues. V gave up 5 bases and J gave up 0 bases; unmatched junction bases: 7. The CDR3 reads CASSTPGGMNTEAFF. For the CDR3, the DNA is TGTGCCAGCAGTACCCCAGGGGGTATGAACACTGAAGCTTTCTTT.